This T cell receptor (beta chain) emerged from a study of blood T cell repertoires in COVID-19. The CDR3 extends over 16 amino acids. CDR1 and CDR2 from the germline V gene are SGHAT and FQNNGV. Trimming took 3 bases from V and 4 from J, leaving 17 bases between them. Sequencing used immunoSEQ multiplex PCR; TCRdb keeps in-frame clones, though not all of them. The sample has about 100,000 clones, 85% to 90% seen once. The specimen was peripheral blood. J is TRBJ2-3 and V is TRBV11-2; TRBD1 might be the D (6 bases). The TCR was taken from a human donor in a cohort sampled during active COVID-19. For the CDR3, the DNA is TGTGCCAGCAGCTTCCGACAGGCGGGCTGGGCAGATACGCAGTATTTT. Translated, it gives CASSFRQAGWADTQYF.